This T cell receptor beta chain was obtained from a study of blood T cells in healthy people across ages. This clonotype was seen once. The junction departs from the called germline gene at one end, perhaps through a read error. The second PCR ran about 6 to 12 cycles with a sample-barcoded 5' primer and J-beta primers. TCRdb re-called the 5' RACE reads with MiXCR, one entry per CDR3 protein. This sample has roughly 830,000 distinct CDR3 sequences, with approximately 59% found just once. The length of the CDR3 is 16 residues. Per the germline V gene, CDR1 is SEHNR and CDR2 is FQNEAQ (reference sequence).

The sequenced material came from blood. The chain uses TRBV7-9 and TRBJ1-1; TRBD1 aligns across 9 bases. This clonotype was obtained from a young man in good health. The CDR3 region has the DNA TGTGCCAGCAGCTTGCCACAGGGGGCTCCGAACGCTGAAGCTTTCTTT. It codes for CASSLPQGAPNAEAFF.